Listed here are 2 T cell receptor beta chains from one sample, sequenced in a study of blood T cell repertoires in COVID-19. Repertoires were generated with immunoSEQ multiplex PCR, while TCRdb's copy carries only in-frame clones and drops some. The sample comprises around 170,000 clones, approximately 80% of which are singletons, and 10% to 15% rests with the top ten. What was sequenced was PBMCs or T cells enriched from blood (not recorded which). These receptor sequences come from a man aged 50-59 years who had recovered from COVID-19.

The chain is built from TRBV3-1 (or the pseudogene TRBV3-2) and TRBJ2-7; 13 bases are shared with TRBD2. V shed 0 bases, J shed 0 bases, and the junction held 5 bases outside the gene matches. This CDR3 region has 18 residues. The V gene's germline CDR1 is LGHDT and CDR2 YNNKEL (reference sequence). In DNA form, the CDR3 reads TGTGCCAGCAGCCAAGATGAACTAGCGGGGGGGATCTCCTACGAGCAGTACTTC. It specifies CASSQDELAGGISYEQYF.

This chain uses TRBV28 with TRBJ1-4; D uncertain. The germline V and J ends were trimmed by 7 bases and 4 bases, with 13 bases remaining between them. The CDR3 covers 14 residues. Germline V gives CDR1 MDHEN, CDR2 SYDVKM. The CDR3, as DNA: TGTGCCAGCACCTTAAGAACAATTAATGAAAAACTGTTTTTT. This sequence encodes CASTLRTINEKLFF.